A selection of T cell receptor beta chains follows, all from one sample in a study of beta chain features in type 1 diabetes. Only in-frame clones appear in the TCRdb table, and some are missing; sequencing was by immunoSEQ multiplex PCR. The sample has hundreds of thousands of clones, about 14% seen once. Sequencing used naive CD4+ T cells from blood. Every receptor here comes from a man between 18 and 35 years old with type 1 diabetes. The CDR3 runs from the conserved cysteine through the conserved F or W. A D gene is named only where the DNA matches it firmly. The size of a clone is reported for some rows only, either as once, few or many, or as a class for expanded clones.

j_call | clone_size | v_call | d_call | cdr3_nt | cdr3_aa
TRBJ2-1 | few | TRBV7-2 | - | TGTGCCAGCAGCTTGGACAGTACAACTGGGTATGAGCAGTTCTTC | CASSLDSTTGYEQFF
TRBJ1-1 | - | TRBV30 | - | TGTGCCTGGACGGGGTATACTGAAGCTTTCTTT | CAWTGYTEAFF
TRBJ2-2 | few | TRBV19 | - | TGTGCCAGTTACGACTCCTCCTATTCGAGCGGGGAGCTGTTTTTT | CASYDSSYSSGELFF
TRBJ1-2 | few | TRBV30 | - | TGTGCCTGGAGTTCCTCAGGGGCGCATTCGTATGGCTACACCTTC | CAWSSSGAHSYGYTF
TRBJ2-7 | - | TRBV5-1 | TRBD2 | TGCGCCAGCAGCTTTTCTTCGGGGGGTCCCGCCTACGAGCAGTACTTC | CASSFSSGGPAYEQYF
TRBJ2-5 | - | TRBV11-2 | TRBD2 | TGTGCCAGCAGCGGAGCGGGGGGTCAAGAGACCCAGTACTTC | CASSGAGGQETQYF
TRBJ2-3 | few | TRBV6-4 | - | TGTGCCAGCAGTGACTCTTCCAGGGGTACAGATACGCAGTATTTT | CASSDSSRGTDTQYF
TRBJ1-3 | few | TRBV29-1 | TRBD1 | TGCAGCGTTTACTTGCAGGGGGCTAGAAACACCATATATTTT | CSVYLQGARNTIYF
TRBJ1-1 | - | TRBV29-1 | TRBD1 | TGCAGCGTTAAAGGCCAGGGGGACACTGAAGCTTTCTTT | CSVKGQGDTEAFF
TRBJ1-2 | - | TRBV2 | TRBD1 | TGTGCCAGCAGTGTTGGCCAGGGGGCTACCTATGGCTACACCTTC | CASSVGQGATYGYTF
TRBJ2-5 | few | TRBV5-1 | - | TGCGCCAGCAGCTTACCGGCGGAGACCCAGTACTTC | CASSLPAETQYF
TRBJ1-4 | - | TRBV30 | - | TGTGCCTGTCGTCCACTAGGGGCAGGGGAATATATGAAACTGTTTTTT | CACRPLGAGEYMKLFF
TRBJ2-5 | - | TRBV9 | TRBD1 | TGTGCCAGCAGCCCACTGGGGACAGCCCAAGAGACCCAGTACTTC | CASSPLGTAQETQYF
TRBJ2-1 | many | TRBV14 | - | TGTGCCAGCAGCCCGGGGTTTATCCAGTTCTTC | CASSPGFIQFF
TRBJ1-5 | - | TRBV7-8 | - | TGTGCCAGCAGCTTAGCATTCGATTATCAGCCCCAGCATTTT | CASSLAFDYQPQHF
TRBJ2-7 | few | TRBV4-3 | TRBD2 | TGCGCCAGCAGCCGGGACCGCGGGGGGTCCTACGAGCAGTACTTC | CASSRDRGGSYEQYF
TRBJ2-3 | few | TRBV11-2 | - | TGTGCCAGCAGCTTAGGTGGCACAGATACGCAGTATTTT | CASSLGGTDTQYF
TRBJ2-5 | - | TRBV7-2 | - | TGTGCCAGCTCGGGTGGGGTCTGGGAGACCCAGTACTTC | CASSGGVWETQYF
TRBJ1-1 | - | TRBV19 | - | TGTGCCAGTATTCGATCGCAGGGGAACACTGAAGCTTTCTTT | CASIRSQGNTEAFF
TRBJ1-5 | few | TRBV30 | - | TGTGCCTGGATGGACCGGGGGAGAGGTCAGCCCCAGCATTTT | CAWMDRGRGQPQHF
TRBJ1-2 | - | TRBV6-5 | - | TGTGCCAGCAGTTACTCCACAGGAGGGGCCAACTATGGCTACACCTTC | CASSYSTGGANYGYTF
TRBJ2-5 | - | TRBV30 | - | TGTGCCTGGAGTTTTCCCGGGGGACCCAAGGGAGAGACCCAGTACTTC | CAWSFPGGPKGETQYF
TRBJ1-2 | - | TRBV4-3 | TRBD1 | TGCGCCAGCAGCCAGCCCTCTCCGGGACAGGGATCTTATACAAATGGCTACACCTTC | CASSQPSPGQGSYTNGYTF
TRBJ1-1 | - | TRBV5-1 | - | TGCGCCAGCAAGGGGAACACTGAAGCTTTCTTT | CASKGNTEAFF
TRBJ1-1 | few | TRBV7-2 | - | TGTGCCAGCAGCTGGACGACCTTGAGGACTGAAGCTTTCTTT | CASSWTTLRTEAFF
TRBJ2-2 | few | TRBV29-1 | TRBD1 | TGCAGCGTTAAAAGGGGGCCGTCCACCGGGGAGCTGTTTTTT | CSVKRGPSTGELFF
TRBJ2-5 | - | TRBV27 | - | TGTGCCAGCAGATTTTTAGCGGCTCAAGCAGAGACCCAGTACTTC | CASRFLAAQAETQYF
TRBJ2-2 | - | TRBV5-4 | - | TGTGCCAGCAGCTTGCAAGGGGGGTCGAACACCGGGGAGCTGTTTTTT | CASSLQGGSNTGELFF
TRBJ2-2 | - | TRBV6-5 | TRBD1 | TGTGCCAGCAGTATGCGACAGGGGGCGGTGTTTTTT | CASSMRQGAVFF
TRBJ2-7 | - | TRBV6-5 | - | TGTGCCAGCCGACCCCTCGCAGGGAACTCCTACGAGCAGTACTTC | CASRPLAGNSYEQYF
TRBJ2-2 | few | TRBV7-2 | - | TGTGCCAGCAGCCCCGGGACCACCGGGGAGCTGTTTTTT | CASSPGTTGELFF
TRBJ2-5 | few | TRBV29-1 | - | TGCAGCGCCCGCTCGCTGTGGGCCAAAGAGACCCAGTACTTC | CSARSLWAKETQYF
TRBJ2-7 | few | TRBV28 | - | TGTGCCAGCAGTCCCCGGGACGGCTCCTACGAGCAGTACTTC | CASSPRDGSYEQYF
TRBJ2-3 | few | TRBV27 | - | TGTGCCAGCAGTTCACAGCCCAGCACAGATACGCAGTATTTT | CASSSQPSTDTQYF
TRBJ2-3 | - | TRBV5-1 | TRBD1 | TGCGCCAGCAGCTTCGGACAGGGGGCCGTGACAGATACGCAGTATTTT | CASSFGQGAVTDTQYF
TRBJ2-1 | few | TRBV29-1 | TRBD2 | TGCAGCGGTAGCTCAAACTTAGCGGGAGCCTACAATGAGCAGTTCTTC | CSGSSNLAGAYNEQFF
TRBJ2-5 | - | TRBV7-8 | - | TGTGCCAGCAGCTTGGGGAGGACGGGGTATAGGGAGACCCAGTACTTC | CASSLGRTGYRETQYF
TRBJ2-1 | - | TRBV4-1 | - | TGCGCCAGCAGCCAAGGAGGGGTCAGCTCCTACAATGAGCAGTTCTTC | CASSQGGVSSYNEQFF
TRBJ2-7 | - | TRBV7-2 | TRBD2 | TGTGCCAGCAGCTGGCTAGCGGGAGAAGTCTACGAGCAGTACTTC | CASSWLAGEVYEQYF
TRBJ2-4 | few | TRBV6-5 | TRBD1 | TGTGCCAGCCGGGGGACAGGGGACCGGAACATTCAGTACTTC | CASRGTGDRNIQYF
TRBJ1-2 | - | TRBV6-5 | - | TGTGCCAGCTCGAACCCAACAGAGATCTATGGCTACACCTTC | CASSNPTEIYGYTF
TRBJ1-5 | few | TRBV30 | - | TGTGCCTTCTCCCGGGACACTCAAAGCAATCAGCCCCAGCATTTT | CAFSRDTQSNQPQHF
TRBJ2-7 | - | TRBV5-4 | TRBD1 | TGTGCCAGCAGCACCGGACAGGGCTACGAGCAGTACTTC | CASSTGQGYEQYF
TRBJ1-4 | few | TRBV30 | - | TGTGCCTGGAGTTCACTAAATGAAAAACTGTTTTTT | CAWSSLNEKLFF
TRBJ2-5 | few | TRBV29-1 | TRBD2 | TGCAGCGTTGGGGGGAGGGCCCGGGAGACCCAGTACTTC | CSVGGRARETQYF
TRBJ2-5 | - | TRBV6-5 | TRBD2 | TGTGCCAGCAGCCGGACTAGCGGGAGTTGGGAGACCCAGTACTTC | CASSRTSGSWETQYF
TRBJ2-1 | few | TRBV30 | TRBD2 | TGTGCCTGGAGTGGGTCTAGCGGGTCCTACAATGAGCAGTTCTTC | CAWSGSSGSYNEQFF
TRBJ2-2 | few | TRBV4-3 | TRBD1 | TGCGCCAGCAGCCCCGGGACAGGGGGCGGGGAGCTGTTTTTT | CASSPGTGGGELFF
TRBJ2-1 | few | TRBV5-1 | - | TGCGCCAGCAGCTTCCCCCAGGAGGCCGCCCACAATGAGCAGTTCTTC | CASSFPQEAAHNEQFF
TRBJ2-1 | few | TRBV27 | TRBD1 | TGTGCCAGCAGCGCCGGGACAGGGGGATACAATGAGCAGTTCTTC | CASSAGTGGYNEQFF
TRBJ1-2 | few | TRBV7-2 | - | TGTGCCAGCAGCTTAGTGCCCCCGTATGGCTACACCTTC | CASSLVPPYGYTF
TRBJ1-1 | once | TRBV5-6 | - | TGTGCCAGCAGCTTGCGACCGAACACTGAAGCTTTCTTT | CASSLRPNTEAFF
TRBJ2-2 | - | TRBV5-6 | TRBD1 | TGTGCCAGCAGTCCGACAGGGGGGCTGAACACCGGGGAGCTGTTTTTT | CASSPTGGLNTGELFF
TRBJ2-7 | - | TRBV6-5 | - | TGTGCCAGCAGTTACGACCGGGACTACGAGCAGTACTTC | CASSYDRDYEQYF
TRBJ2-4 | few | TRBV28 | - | TGTGCCAGCAGTTTAGGGGGACGGAACATTCAGTACTTC | CASSLGGRNIQYF
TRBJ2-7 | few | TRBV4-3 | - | TGCGCCAGCAGCCAAGGGCCCTGGTACGAGCAGTACTTC | CASSQGPWYEQYF
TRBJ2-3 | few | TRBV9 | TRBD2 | TGTGCCAGCAGCGTACGTCCGGGACTATCGGCAGATACGCAGTATTTT | CASSVRPGLSADTQYF